A selection of T cell receptor beta chains follows, all from one sample in a study of T cell changes during pregnancy in multiple sclerosis. Clones were read by immunoSEQ multiplex PCR, and TCRdb kept only the in-frame ones, dropping some. This table has approximately 40,000 clones, about 93% appearing once. The sequencing used CD4+ T cells from peripheral blood mononuclear cells, collected after pregnancy. Source of these receptors: a female donor in good health, enrolled as a control in a pregnancy study. Both conserved end residues are part of each CDR3. D genes are given only for firm matches.

D gene	J gene	CDR3 length	V gene	CDR3 DNA	CDR3 protein
.	TRBJ2-2	15	TRBV9	TGTGCCAGCAGCGTAGTCGGGGTGAACACCGGGGAGCTGTTTTTT	CASSVVGVNTGELFF
TRBD2	TRBJ2-1	17	TRBV4-3	TGCGCCAGCAGCCAGATCTTGACTAGCGGGGGAGACAATGAGCAGTTCTTC	CASSQILTSGGDNEQFF
.	TRBJ1-5	13	TRBV19	TGTGCCAGTAGTATCCGAGACAATCAGCCCCAGCATTTT	CASSIRDNQPQHF
TRBD1	TRBJ1-3	17	TRBV7-2	TGTGCCAGCAGCTCAGGGACAGGGACTTTCTCTGGAAACACCATATATTTT	CASSSGTGTFSGNTIYF
TRBD1	TRBJ2-4	18	TRBV5-1	TGCGCCAGCAGCTTGGGCCCTACAGGGGGCGGAGGGGGAAACATTCAGTACTTC	CASSLGPTGGGGGNIQYF
.	TRBJ1-2	14	TRBV5-4	TGTGCCAGCAGCTTGGCAGGGCTGAACTATGGCTACACCTTC	CASSLAGLNYGYTF
TRBD2	TRBJ2-1	16	TRBV5-4	TGTGCCAGCAGCTTGCTATCGGCTAGCGGGAGCTATGAGCAGTTCTTC	CASSLLSASGSYEQFF
TRBD2	TRBJ2-1	16	TRBV30	TGTGCCTGGAGTCTGGGGACTAGCGGGAGATACAATGAGCAGTTCTTC	CAWSLGTSGRYNEQFF
TRBD2	TRBJ2-1	13	TRBV29-1	TGCAGCGAGAAGGCTAGCGGAGGAAATGAGCAGTTCTTC	CSEKASGGNEQFF
TRBD1	TRBJ2-7	15	TRBV10-3	TGTGCCATCAGTGAGTCAATGGGACAGCTCTACGAGCAGTACTTC	CAISESMGQLYEQYF
.	TRBJ2-3	14	TRBV7-9	TGTGCCAGCAGCTTAGGTGGGAGATCAGATACGCAGTATTTT	CASSLGGRSDTQYF
.	TRBJ1-1	14	TRBV5-1	TGCGCCAGCACCAGGGACACCCGGAACACTGAAGCTTTCTTT	CASTRDTRNTEAFF
TRBD2	TRBJ2-3	14	TRBV30	TGTGCCTGGAGGGATAGCGGGAGAGCTCTTACGCAGTATTTT	CAWRDSGRALTQYF
.	TRBJ2-3	12	TRBV30	TGTGCCTGGGAGAGCGGACCAGATACGCAGTATTTT	CAWESGPDTQYF